This TCR beta chain was sequenced in a study of CD8 T cells in Susac syndrome. Random hexamers primed reverse transcription of about 0.45 to 1 ug RNA. By means of immunoSEQ multiplex PCR, TCR beta CDR3 spanning 54 Vbeta and 13 Jbeta underwent amplification. TCRdb recomputed calls from the immunoSEQ multiplex PCR reads with MiXCR, one row per CDR3 protein. This sample yields under 95,000 distinct CDR3 sequences, of which roughly 94% are seen a single time; roughly 0.31% belongs to the top ten. Per the germline V gene, CDR1 is SQVTM and CDR2 is ANQGSEA. V lost 5 bases and J 6 bases, leaving 13 bases between the germline ends. The CDR3 length is 12 residues. Notes on the study in general: By the study's own acknowledgment, its TCR sequencing and HLA analysis included relatively few individuals. In Susac syndrome, CD4+ T cell repertoires lacked any clonal expansion.

As for this clonotype: Antigen unknown.

Sequenced sample: CD4+ T cells from PBMCs. The TCR was taken from a human donor with Susac syndrome. The V and J genes are TRBV29-1 and TRBJ1-2; a possible D gene is TRBD1 (5 bases). The CDR3 bases are TGCAGCGTTCCAGGGAGGGAAAATGGCTACACCTTC. This codes for CSVPGRENGYTF.